This TCR beta chain was found in a study of CD8+CD57+ T cells in acquired aplastic anemia. About the research overall: The mean DNA yield obtained from sorted CD4+ and CD8+ cells came to 3.2 ug.

CDR3 and TCR beta VDJ profiling relied on a genomic DNA template. TCRdb ran MiXCR on the reads and lists one entry per CDR3 protein. The table records 62,000 or so distinct CDR3 sequences, under 65% of them present only once. Remarks on this clonotype: As yet, its antigen is unknown.

CDR1 and CDR2 from the germline V gene are SGHVS and FQNEAQ. V gave up 3 bases and J gave up 1 base; unmatched junction bases: 5. The CDR3 contains 15 residues. Study-wide points: CD8+ Simpson's diversity did not differ significantly between patients and controls. The number of CD8+ CDR3 sequences shared by patients and controls was fewer than 35.

The sample was sorted CD4+, CD8+, or CD8+CD57+ T cells (not recorded which) from PBMCs. The rearrangement links TRBV7-8 to TRBJ1-2, with TRBD1 matching over 7 bases. The receptor comes from a human donor in good health, serving as a control. This CDR3 reads CASSLSTGSNYGYTF. CDR3 coding DNA: TGTGCCAGCAGCTTGTCGACAGGGAGTAACTATGGCTACACCTTC.